This T cell receptor (beta chain) was profiled in a study of T cell responses to AZD1222 COVID-19 vaccine. Whole-study findings and limits: Baseline serology detected seropositivity in only 5 or 6 AZD1222 recipients.

Deletions cut 4 bases from V and 5 bases from J, with 12 bases between. The CDR3 runs to 14 residues. CDR1 is SGHRS, CDR2 YFSETQ, per germline. As for this clone: Its antigen is still unknown.

TCRdb keeps only in-frame clones here, not all; method: immunoSEQ multiplex PCR. The sample yields about 100,000 clones, around nine tenths seen once. The sequence derives from an adult in good health. V is TRBV5-1 and J is TRBJ2-2; D may be TRBD2 (6 bases). The sample was peripheral blood, taken on day 0 of AZD1222 vaccination. CDR3: CASSSGGGTGELFF. CDR3 nucleotide sequence: TGCGCCAGCAGCAGTGGAGGAGGGACCGGGGAGCTGTTTTTT.